This T cell receptor beta chain was identified during a study of technical replicates of blood from several donors. V was pared by 7 bases and J by 8 bases, with 18 bases between. Germline assignment: CDR1 PRHDT and CDR2 FYEKMQ (reference sequence). The CDR3 has 14 residues. Using immunoSEQ multiplex PCR, the repertoire was profiled, and TCRdb retains in-frame clones only, with some absent. This sample carries about 64,000 clones, approximately 86% of them seen once, and the ten largest clones take about 5.4%. Material: PBMCs. The source of this sequence is a human donor in good health. Some clones in this sample may be carry-over from other donors' samples. The rearrangement uses TRBV13 and TRBJ2-1; D may be TRBD1 (6 bases). CDR3 protein: CASKGDLTVHEQFF. Written as DNA, the CDR3 is TGTGCCAGCAAGGGGGACCTGACGGTCCATGAGCAGTTCTTC. Using reference TRBV13 and TRBJ2-1 for the parts outside the CDR3, the full variable domain is AAGVIQSPRHLIKEKRETATLKCYPIPRHDTVYWYQQGPGQDPQFLISFYEKMQSDKGSIPDRFSAQQFSDYHSELNMSSLELGDSALYFCASKGDLTVHEQFFGPGTRLTVL.